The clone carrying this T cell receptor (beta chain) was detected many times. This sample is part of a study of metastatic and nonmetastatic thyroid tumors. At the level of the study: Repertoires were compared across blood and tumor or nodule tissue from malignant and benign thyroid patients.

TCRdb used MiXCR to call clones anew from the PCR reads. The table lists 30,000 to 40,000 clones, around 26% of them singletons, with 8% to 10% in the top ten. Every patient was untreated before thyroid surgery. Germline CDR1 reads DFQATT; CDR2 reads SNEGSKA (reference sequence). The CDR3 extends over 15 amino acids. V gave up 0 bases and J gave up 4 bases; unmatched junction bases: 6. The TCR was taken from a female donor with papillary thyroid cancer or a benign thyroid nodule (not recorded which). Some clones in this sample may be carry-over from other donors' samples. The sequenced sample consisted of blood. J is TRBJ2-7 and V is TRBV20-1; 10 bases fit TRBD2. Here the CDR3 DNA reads TGCAGTGCTAGAGACCCAAGGACTAGCGGATACGAGCAGTACTTC. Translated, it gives CSARDPRTSGYEQYF.